This TCR beta chain came from a study of T-cell memory formation after mild COVID-19. The overall study: TCR clusters showed largely donor specificity.

Constant-segment primers were used for 5'RACE, and the resulting TCR alpha and TCR beta cDNA libraries carried sample barcodes and UMIs. From the 5' RACE reads, TCRdb called clonotypes with MiXCR, one entry per CDR3 protein. Found here are 540,000 or so distinct CDR3 sequences, over 20% of them singletons; the top ten hold 9.5% to 15%. V was clipped by 5 bases and J by 4 bases, with 17 bases between them. Germline values: CDR1 SQVTM, CDR2 ANQGSEA. CDR3 length: 14 residues. Broader study findings: Contracting clones from day 15 to 85 had balanced CD4/CD8; later expanders favoured CD4+. Second-wave clones with a day 37 peak had unconfirmed SARS-CoV-2 specificity.

Worth noting for this clonotype: Its antigen is not identified.

The chain carries TRBV29-1 and TRBJ1-2, with D unclear. The clonotype comes from an adult woman who had mild COVID-19 (a few samples of this study predate the infection). Cell type and time point are not known. Sequences were obtained from PBMCs or a T cell subset sorted from them (not recorded which). The CDR3 DNA sequence: TGCAGCGTTACTAGGGCCCTCTCGGTCTATGGCTACACCTTC. Its protein product is CSVTRALSVYGYTF.